This record looks at one T cell receptor (beta chain) sequence and its context. The data stem from a study of PD-L1 blockade in urothelial cancer. Study-wide background: About 85% of the roughly 29 patients comprised males who had bladder-origin urothelial cancer. The study recovered a median of about 140,000 T cells per blood sample. Blood analysis occurred 3 weeks (second dose) and 6 weeks after treatment start.

V dropped 10 bases and J dropped 5; count of bases not matched to a gene: 13. The CDR3 loop spans 15 amino acids. Germline loops: CDR1 SNHLY, CDR2 FYNNEI. Time point given: peripheral blood 6 weeks after treatment start. Each individual provided 1 to 8 samples (taken pretreatment and on-treatment). Assay: immunoSEQ multiplex PCR; the TCRdb copy retains only in-frame clones and omits some. The sample carries roughly 45,000 clones, under 90% recorded once. The chain has TRBV2 and TRBJ2-1, with 8 nucleotides matching TRBD2. The sequence was collected from a man in his sixties with urothelial cancer. Here the sequenced sample was PBMCs, taken around atezolizumab (anti-PD-L1) treatment. The CDR3 bases are TGTGCCACTGCAGGACCGGGACTAGTCAACAATGAGCAGTTCTTC. Translated: CATAGPGLVNNEQFF.